This T cell receptor beta chain was captured in a study of Ad26.COV2.S vaccination and SARS-CoV-2 variants. About the research overall: Vaccine-arm donor from the placebo-controlled COV1001 Ad26.COV2.S trial.

TCRdb keeps only in-frame clones here, not all; method: immunoSEQ multiplex PCR. The sample carries about 250,000 clones, over 75% recorded once. The treatment: some 19 received Ad26.COV2.S at low or high dose, single or two shots; a few received placebo; per-sample allocation not given. The investigators took samples on day 63 after the first vaccine or placebo injection. The sample came from a Boston adult aged 18-55 years. Regarding the study as a whole: Following vaccination, spike-specific CD8+ and CD4+ T cell responses reportedly exhibited substantial breadth. Vaccinated and placebo-treated recipients had similar non-spike TCR breadth.

Germline CDR1 and CDR2: SEHNR and FQNEAQ (reference sequence). The CDR3 contains 13 residues. Losses at the gene ends were 5 bases for V and 4 bases for J; bases not matched to a gene: 2. A remark on this clone: What it binds is not known.

This sequence was found in a person between 18 and 65 years old who received the Ad26.COV2.S COVID-19 vaccine or a placebo. Source: peripheral blood, taken in a trial of Ad26.COV2.S vaccine versus placebo. The chain recombines TRBV7-9 with TRBJ1-2, with 9 bases identical to TRBD1. The CDR3 loop reads CASSRDRAYGYTF. The CDR3 DNA is TGTGCCAGCAGCCGGGACAGGGCCTATGGCTACACCTTC. The whole variable domain, remainder taken from reference TRBV7-9 and TRBJ1-2, is DTGVSQNPRHKITKRGQNVTFRCDPISEHNRLYWYRQTLGQGPEFLTYFQNEAQLEKSRLLSDRFSAERPKGSFSTLEIQRTEQGDSAMYLCASSRDRAYGYTFGSGTRLTVV.